What follows is one TCR beta chain and its context. Its antigen is not identified. This entry is derived from a study of PD-1 blockade in classical Hodgkin lymphoma. Whole-study results and caveats: A reduction in baseline TCR diversity was reportedly seen in newly diagnosed patients relative to healthy donors. With CD4+ cells, TCR diversity rose significantly by C4D1, but not with CD8+ cells. Exclusion applied to patients who initiated nivolumab less than 1 year following ASCT.

Noted time point: cycle 4 day 1 (C4D1), after 6 weeks of nivolumab. In every patient, relapse followed autologous stem cell transplantation, while exposure to brentuximab vedotin differed. Patients showed best responses of complete response, partial response or progressive disease. Measured with immunoSEQ multiplex PCR; TCRdb has only the in-frame clones, and not every one. The sample carries tens of thousands of clones, 70% to 90% recorded once. The V end was cut by 6 bases, the J end by 1 base, with 13 bases between. The germline gives CDR1 KGHSH, CDR2 LQKENI. The CDR3 length is 15 residues. Specimen: peripheral blood mononuclear cells (PBMCs), collected before the fourth cycle of nivolumab. The source of this sequence is a human donor with classical Hodgkin lymphoma. The V call is TRBV18, the J call TRBJ1-5; tentatively, D is TRBD1 (6 bases). CDR3 DNA: TGTGCCAGCTCTCAACAGGGAGGCAGCAATCAGCCCCAGCATTTT. It encodes CASSQQGGSNQPQHF. Full variable domain (missing parts from reference TRBV18 and TRBJ1-5): NAGVMQNPRHLVRRRGQEARLRCSPMKGHSHVYWYRQLPEEGLKFMVYLQKENIIDESGMPKERFSAEFPKEGPSILRIQQVVRGDSAAYFCASSQQGGSNQPQHFGDGTRLSIL.